The rows below give T cell receptor beta chains drawn from one sample of a study of blood T cells in healthy people across ages. Via MiXCR, TCRdb re-called the 5' RACE reads, giving one row per CDR3 protein. The profile shows about 780,000 distinct CDR3 sequences, around 50% of them singletons. Source material: blood. All receptors come from a man older than 75 in good health. Each CDR3 is given with its conserved first and last residue. A D gene is named only where the DNA matches it firmly. Rows give clone size only sometimes, using once, few, many, or a class for an expanded clone.

13,few,-,TRBV18,TRBJ1-2,CASSPGVRNGYTF,TGTGCCAGCTCACCAGGGGTCCGGAATGGCTACACCTTC
17,-,TRBD2,TRBV5-1,TRBJ2-1,CASSLRPREGTLNEQFF,TGCGCCAGCAGCTTGCGTCCCCGGGAGGGGACCCTCAATGAGCAGTTCTTC
16,-,TRBD1,TRBV28,TRBJ2-7,CASSLGGRGLVYEQYF,TGTGCCAGCAGTTTAGGCGGCAGGGGGCTGGTATACGAGCAGTACTTC
16,-,TRBD2,TRBV20-1,TRBJ2-1,CSAFGEKAGIYNEQFF,TGCAGTGCTTTTGGGGAAAAAGCGGGGATCTACAATGAGCAGTTCTTC
14,-,TRBD1,TRBV20-1,TRBJ2-1,CSAHRDSEYNEQFF,TGCAGTGCTCACCGGGACAGCGAATACAATGAGCAGTTCTTC
15,few,TRBD2,TRBV12-3/TRBV12-4,TRBJ2-2,CASSLGGRRTGELFF,TGTGCCAGCAGTTTGGGCGGGAGGAGGACCGGGGAGCTGTTTTTT
16,-,TRBD1,TRBV7-8,TRBJ2-7,CASSFSDRGSPYEQYF,TGTGCCAGCAGCTTTTCAGACAGGGGGTCCCCCTACGAGCAGTACTTC
18,-,TRBD2,TRBV19,TRBJ2-1,CASSIDRSSGSVVETQFF,TGTGCCAGTAGTATCGATCGGTCTAGCGGGAGCGTCGTAGAGACCCAGTTCTTC
15,-,-,TRBV27,TRBJ1-6,CASSFNPGANSPPHF,TGTGCCAGCAGTTTTAATCCGGGGGCGAATTCACCCCCCCACTTT
14,-,-,TRBV7-2,TRBJ2-1,CASSLETGQETQFF,TGTGCCAGCAGCTTAGAGACAGGCCAAGAGACCCAGTTCTTC
15,-,-,TRBV5-1,TRBJ1-1,CASSSVRQDYTEAFF,TGCGCCAGCAGCTCCGTTCGACAGGACTACACTGAAGCTTTCTTT
17,-,TRBD1,TRBV28,TRBJ1-5,CASSLPQDRASNQPQHF,TGTGCCAGCAGTTTGCCCCAGGACAGGGCCAGCAATCAGCCCCAGCATTTT
16,-,TRBD2,TRBV4-1,TRBJ2-1,CASSQEPSGRSNEQFF,TGCGCCAGCAGCCAAGAACCTAGCGGCAGATCCAATGAGCAGTTCTTC
15,-,-,TRBV7-3,TRBJ2-7,CASSLTPGATYEQYF,TGTGCCAGCAGCTTAACGCCCGGAGCAACCTACGAGCAGTACTTC
18,-,TRBD2,TRBV20-1,TRBJ2-7,CSARDQGLAGGRAYEQYF,TGCAGTGCTAGAGATCAGGGGTTAGCGGGAGGCCGCGCCTACGAGCAGTACTTC
14,-,-,TRBV5-6,TRBJ2-7,CASSRILAGREQYF,TGTGCCAGCAGCAGAATTTTAGCAGGGCGCGAGCAGTACTTC
11,-,-,TRBV28,TRBJ2-7,CASSSAVEQYF,TGTGCCAGCAGTTCGGCGGTCGAGCAGTACTTC
15,few,TRBD1,TRBV7-2,TRBJ2-7,CASSLDHRGLGEQYF,TGTGCCAGCAGCTTAGACCACAGGGGGCTAGGGGAGCAGTACTTC
17,-,TRBD2,TRBV12-3/TRBV12-4,TRBJ2-1,CASSNGLAGGIDVEQFF,TGTGCCAGCAGTAACGGACTAGCGGGAGGGATTGACGTGGAGCAGTTCTTC
14,-,TRBD1,TRBV28,TRBJ1-2,CASSETGGTYGYTF,TGTGCCAGCAGTGAAACAGGGGGAACCTATGGCTACACCTTC
12,few,-,TRBV14,TRBJ1-1,CASSLSKAEAFF,TGTGCCAGCAGCCTAAGCAAAGCTGAAGCTTTCTTT
14,-,-,TRBV28,TRBJ2-1,CASIPGVTQNEQFF,TGTGCCAGCATCCCGGGGGTGACGCAAAATGAGCAGTTCTTC
12,-,-,TRBV12-3/TRBV12-4,TRBJ2-1,CASSKDDNEQFF,TGTGCCAGCAGCAAGGACGACAATGAGCAGTTCTTC
14,few,TRBD1,TRBV5-1,TRBJ2-3,CASSRDSPADTQYF,TGCGCCAGCAGCCGGGACAGCCCGGCAGATACGCAGTATTTT
14,-,-,TRBV10-3,TRBJ1-4,CAISPSMENEKLFF,TGTGCCATCAGTCCCTCGATGGAGAATGAAAAACTGTTTTTT
21,many,TRBD2,TRBV15,TRBJ2-1,CATSRPRTSGRDRSSYNEQFF,TGTGCCACCAGCAGGCCCCGGACTAGCGGGAGGGATAGGAGCTCCTACAATGAGCAGTTCTTC
13,few,-,TRBV7-2,TRBJ2-7,CASTRGGRYEQYF,TGTGCCAGCACCAGGGGGGGGAGGTACGAGCAGTACTTC
15,few,-,TRBV20-1,TRBJ1-5,CSASVGGNSNQPQHF,TGCAGTGCTTCTGTGGGGGGAAATAGCAATCAGCCCCAGCATTTT
16,few,TRBD2,TRBV2,TRBJ2-7,CASSSRTSLSSYEQYF,TGTGCCAGCAGTTCTAGGACTAGCCTAAGCTCCTACGAGCAGTACTTC
15,few,TRBD2,TRBV29-1,TRBJ2-7,CSVEDLAGTPYEQYF,TGCAGCGTTGAAGATCTAGCGGGGACCCCCTACGAGCAGTACTTC
13,-,-,TRBV28,TRBJ1-2,CASSLARGYGYTF,TGTGCCAGCAGTTTAGCCAGGGGCTATGGCTACACCTTC
17,-,TRBD2,TRBV18,TRBJ2-5,CASSPDRLARREETQYF,TGTGCCAGCTCACCAGACAGACTAGCCCGCCGGGAAGAGACCCAGTACTTC
12,-,-,TRBV6-6,TRBJ2-7,CASSYSGIEQYF,TGTGCCAGCAGTTACAGTGGGATCGAGCAGTACTTC
16,few,TRBD2,TRBV7-2,TRBJ2-4,CASSLLWREGRGIQYF,TGTGCCAGCAGCCTACTTTGGCGGGAGGGCCGGGGCATTCAGTACTTC
12,-,-,TRBV20-1,TRBJ2-5,CCAGTPRETQYF,TGCTGTGCCGGGACTCCAAGAGAGACCCAGTACTTC
14,-,-,TRBV11-3,TRBJ2-3,CASSPGQFTDTQYF,TGTGCCAGCAGCCCTGGACAGTTCACAGATACGCAGTATTTT
16,many,TRBD1,TRBV5-6,TRBJ2-7,CASSLDTGGLIYEQYF,TGTGCCAGCAGCTTGGATACAGGGGGCCTCATCTACGAGCAGTACTTC
14,-,-,TRBV6-5,TRBJ1-2,CASSFVGAPYGYTF,TGTGCCAGCAGTTTTGTGGGGGCCCCCTATGGCTACACCTTC
15,-,-,TRBV10-2,TRBJ2-3,CASSWDFQDRGTQYF,TGCGCCAGCAGTTGGGACTTCCAGGATAGGGGTACGCAGTATTTT
14,many,-,TRBV12-3/TRBV12-4,TRBJ2-3,CASSFSGIADTQYF,TGTGCCAGCAGTTTCTCGGGGATCGCAGATACGCAGTATTTT
15,once,-,TRBV12-5,TRBJ2-1,CASGFGRSSYNEQFF,TGTGCTAGTGGTTTTGGACGGAGCTCCTACAATGAGCAGTTCTTC
14,-,TRBD2,TRBV2,TRBJ2-5,CASTASGSLETQYF,TGTGCCAGCACCGCCAGCGGGAGTTTAGAGACCCAGTACTTC
11,-,-,TRBV2,TRBJ1-4,CASSEGTKLFF,TGTGCCAGCAGTGAAGGTACAAAACTGTTTTTT
14,-,-,TRBV2,TRBJ2-1,CASTRQRSYNEQFF,TGTGCCAGCACTAGGCAGCGGTCTTACAATGAGCAGTTCTTC
14,many,-,TRBV3-1,TRBJ1-5,CASSQGGGNQPQHF,TGTGCCAGCAGCCAAGGGGGGGGGAATCAGCCCCAGCATTTT
14,few,-,TRBV25-1,TRBJ1-2,CASRAVGVIYGYTF,TGTGCCAGCAGGGCTGTGGGGGTTATCTATGGCTACACCTTC
14,-,-,TRBV9,TRBJ2-1,CASSVGPDGNEQFF,TGTGCCAGCAGCGTAGGTCCGGACGGCAATGAGCAGTTCTTC
15,-,-,TRBV5-1,TRBJ2-7,CASSSEDGGGGEQYF,TGCGCCAGCAGCTCCGAGGACGGCGGAGGAGGCGAGCAGTACTTC
15,few,-,TRBV7-2,TRBJ2-5,CASSSRAVTQETQYF,TGTGCCAGCAGCTCTAGGGCGGTAACCCAAGAGACCCAGTACTTC
12,-,-,TRBV20-1,TRBJ2-5,CSASRTDTEQYF,TGCAGTGCTAGTCGCACAGACACTGAGCAGTACTTC
17,-,-,TRBV12-3/TRBV12-4,TRBJ1-5,CASSFEFGRARDQPQHF,TGTGCCAGCAGTTTCGAATTTGGCAGGGCCCGCGATCAGCCCCAGCATTTT
14,few,-,TRBV27,TRBJ2-7,CASSLDPRAAEQYF,TGTGCCAGCAGTTTGGACCCACGCGCGGCCGAGCAGTACTTC
19,many,TRBD2,TRBV4-1,TRBJ2-3,CASSQDQVRSGRLADTQYF,TGCGCCAGCAGCCAAGATCAAGTGAGGAGCGGGAGATTGGCAGATACGCAGTATTTT
16,once,TRBD1,TRBV7-3,TRBJ1-6,CASGLTGDRGNSPLHF,TGTGCCAGCGGCTTAACTGGGGACAGGGGGAATTCACCCCTCCACTTT
11,few,-,TRBV12-3/TRBV12-4,TRBJ2-7,CASRRTDEQYF,TGTGCCAGCAGGAGGACAGACGAGCAGTACTTC
12,many,TRBD1,TRBV29-1,TRBJ2-7,CSVEGTGDEQYF,TGCAGCGTTGAAGGGACAGGGGACGAGCAGTACTTC
16,-,-,TRBV7-2,TRBJ1-2,CASSLDYRVVDYGYTF,TGTGCCAGCAGCTTAGACTACAGGGTTGTCGACTATGGCTACACCTTC
13,-,-,TRBV4-1,TRBJ2-4,CASSLRMYDIQYF,TGCGCCAGCAGCCTGAGAATGTATGACATTCAGTACTTC
14,-,-,TRBV27,TRBJ1-5,CASSFMGSNQPQHF,TGTGCCAGCAGTTTCATGGGCAGCAATCAGCCCCAGCATTTT
16,few,-,TRBV10-3,TRBJ2-6,CAISVPTGSGANVLTF,TGTGCCATCAGTGTCCCCACCGGGAGCGGGGCCAACGTCCTGACTTTC